This T cell receptor beta chain was identified in a study of T cell clonality in common variable immunodeficiency. This clone appeared a few times. The antigen is not known. The read is 3 residues too short to cover the CDR3 end, so that end is filled in from the germline J gene. Overall study results and limits: Reportedly, TCR beta sequences from common variable immunodeficiency showed fewer deletions and N-nucleotide insertions.

Generated by immunoSEQ multiplex PCR, the TCRdb table keeps only in-frame clones and is missing some. Observed in the sample are 26,000 or so clones, none of them singletons. The CDR3 sequence is 16 residues long. Per germline, CDR1 SGHVS and CDR2 FQNEAQ. Trimming stripped 5 bases from V and 7 bases from J, with 21 bases between. This sequence joins TRBV7-8 and TRBJ2-1, with D possibly matching TRBD2 (6 bases). This clonotype was sampled from a human donor with common variable immunodeficiency. Sequencing was performed on peripheral blood mononuclear cells. CDR3 protein: CASSQNWGTGLNEQFF. The part of the CDR3 DNA that was read is TGTGCCAGCAGCCAAAACTGGGGGACGGGACTGAATGAG.